Shown below are 27 T cell receptor beta chains from a single sample sequenced in a study of OX40 agonist ivuxolimab in advanced cancers. Profiling relied on immunoSEQ multiplex PCR, and the TCRdb table lists in-frame clones only, not all of them. Among just under 65,000 clones, about four fifths were seen once, and the ten largest hold about 1%. Source: CD4+ or CD8+ T cells sorted from blood, taken in a trial of the OX40 agonist ivuxolimab. These receptors were taken from an adult with an advanced solid tumor such as melanoma, head and neck, liver or kidney cancer.

The chain carries TRBV19 and TRBJ2-4, with D maybe TRBD2 (7 bases). Deletions cut 8 bases from V and 7 bases from J, with 18 bases between. The CDR3 consists of 14 residues. The germline V gene encodes CDR1 LNHDA and CDR2 SQIVND (reference sequence). CDR3 region: CASRPFKGGNIQYF. In DNA, the CDR3 is TGTGCCAGTCGACCCTTCAAGGGGGGGAACATTCAGTACTTC.

This chain joins TRBV2 and TRBJ2-3; TRBD2 might be the D (7 bases). Germline CDR1 SNHLY, CDR2 FYNNEI. The CDR3 spans 12 residues. The V gene lost 6 bases and the J gene lost 8 bases, with 12 bases spanning the gap. In DNA form, the CDR3 reads TGTGCCAGCAGGGGGGGAGGGGGTACGCAGTATTTT. This encodes CASRGGGGTQYF.

This clone was counted only a few times. The rearrangement uses TRBV4-2 and TRBJ2-1; 14 positions agree with TRBD2. Germline V gene data show CDR1 as LGHNA and CDR2 as YNFKEQ. V shed 0 bases and J 7 bases; nucleotides not matched to a gene: 5. The CDR3 is 17 residues long. The CDR3 loop is CASSQERTSGGWNEQFF. The DNA of the CDR3 is TGTGCCAGCAGCCAAGAGAGGACTAGCGGGGGGTGGAATGAGCAGTTCTTC.

The V call is TRBV2, the J call TRBJ2-1, with 8 bases lining up with TRBD2. The CDR3 has 12 residues. J was trimmed by 9 bases and V by 6 bases; bases with no gene match: 4. CDR1 SNHLY and CDR2 FYNNEI come from the germline V gene. CDR3 in DNA: TGTGCCAGCAGGGTTAGCGGGGTTGAGCAGTTCTTC. This codes for CASRVSGVEQFF.

This clone came up once. The chain combines TRBV27 with TRBJ2-2; perhaps D is TRBD1 or TRBD2 (5 bases each). The germline gives CDR1 MNHEY, CDR2 SMNVEV (reference sequence). The V and J ends lost 6 bases and 6 bases respectively, with 11 bases between them. The CDR3 runs to 13 residues. CDR3 in amino acids: CASRPQGAGELFF. The DNA for the CDR3 is TGTGCCAGCAGACCCCAGGGAGCCGGGGAGCTGTTTTTT.

This clone was detected only once. The J gene is TRBJ2-7, the V gene TRBV5-6; no reliable D call. CDR3 size: 13 residues. Germline CDR1 reads SGHDT; CDR2 reads YYEEEE. V was trimmed by 5 bases and J by 4 bases, leaving 13 bases between them. CDR3 residues: CASRPRSRYEQYF. The CDR3 DNA reads as TGTGCCAGCAGGCCCAGGAGTAGGTACGAGCAGTACTTC.

Worth noting for this clone: Compared with germline, one end of the junction differs, possibly owing to a read error. The rearrangement joins TRBV19 to TRBJ2-2, with D tentatively TRBD1 (6 bases). Germline V gene data show CDR1 as LNHDA and CDR2 as SQIVND (reference sequence). This CDR3 spans 14 amino acids. DNA for the CDR3: TGTGCCAGTAATATATTAGGGGGAACCGGGGAGCTGTTTTTT. Translation gives CASNILGGTGELFF.

The chain recombines TRBV7-9 with TRBJ1-2; a weak D match, TRBD1 (6 bases). V lost 5 bases and J lost 4, with 11 bases in between. CDR1 and CDR2 (germline): SEHNR, FQNEAQ (reference sequence). The CDR3 runs to 13 residues. The CDR3 region is CASSPQGSYGYTF. The DNA for the CDR3 is TGTGCCAGCAGCCCACAGGGTAGCTATGGCTACACCTTC.

Only a few counts were recorded for this clone. V and J are TRBV28 and TRBJ2-1; no clear D gene. V was pared by 6 bases and J by 0 bases, with 21 bases between. This CDR3 is built from 18 residues. The V gene's germline CDR1 is MDHEN and CDR2 SYDVKM. DNA for the CDR3: TGTGCCAGCAGGTCAAATACTTGGATAACAAACTCCTACAATGAGCAGTTCTTC. Protein: CASRSNTWITNSYNEQFF.

J is TRBJ2-1 and V is TRBV5-1, with 9 positions matching TRBD1. CDR1 SGHRS and CDR2 YFSETQ come from the germline V gene. V shed 4 bases, J shed 4 bases, and the junction held 9 bases outside the gene matches. This CDR3 has 16 amino acids. CDR3 in DNA: TGCGCCAGCAGCCCAAACAGGGGGCGCGGGTACAATGAGCAGTTCTTC. Translated: CASSPNRGRGYNEQFF. The whole variable domain, filled in from reference TRBV5-1 and TRBJ2-1, reads KAGVTQTPRYLIKTRGQQVTLSCSPISGHRSVSWYQQTPGQGLQFLFEYFSETQRNKGNFPGRFSGRQFSNSRSEMNVSTLELGDSALYLCASSPNRGRGYNEQFFGPGTRLTVL.

The chain couples TRBV7-2 to TRBJ1-1, with a possible D match to TRBD1 (5 bases). V lost 1 base and J lost 2, with 11 bases in between. The CDR3 loop spans 15 amino acids. Germline V gene lookup returns CDR1 SGHTA and CDR2 FQGNSA. The CDR3 DNA reads TGTGCCAGCAGCTTAGGATTGGGGCGTAACACTGAAGCTTTCTTT. Translated: CASSLGLGRNTEAFF.

This clone was seen more than once but under ten times. The chain combines TRBV5-6 with TRBJ1-2, with D possibly matching TRBD1 (5 bases). Germline-derived CDR1 and CDR2 are SGHDT and YYEEEE. The CDR3 loop spans 14 amino acids. Trimming cost V 2 bases and J 7 bases, with 15 bases left between them. In DNA form, the CDR3 reads TGTGCCAGCAGCTTATCAGGACAAATCTCTGGCTACACCTTC. Residues: CASSLSGQISGYTF.

This clone was counted ten times or more. The V call is TRBV7-9, the J call TRBJ2-7; no clear D. V was cut by 5 bases and J by 7 bases, with 9 bases left in between. The CDR3 consists of 11 residues. CDR1 and CDR2 (germline): SEHNR, FQNEAQ (reference sequence). The CDR3 region has the DNA TGTGCCAGCAGCGATGTTGATGAGCAGTACTTC. It codes for CASSDVDEQYF.

The rearrangement links TRBV30 to TRBJ2-1; possibly TRBD1 for D (6 bases). This CDR3 spans 16 amino acids. Trimming took off 0 bases at V and 2 bases at J, with 14 bases between the two ends. Looked up from germline, CDR1 is GTSNPN and CDR2 is SVGIG (reference sequence). DNA for the CDR3: TGTGCCTGGAGTGTGTTTCCCGACAGGACCTACAATGAGCAGTTCTTC. Encoded protein: CAWSVFPDRTYNEQFF. Full variable domain (outside the CDR3, taken from reference TRBV30 and TRBJ2-1): SQTIHQWPATLVQPVGSPLSLECTVEGTSNPNLYWYRQAAGRGLQLLFYSVGIGQISSEVPQNLSASRPQDRQFILSSKKLLLSDSGFYLCAWSVFPDRTYNEQFFGPGTRLTVL.

The rearrangement links TRBV7-9 to TRBJ1-1; 12 bases line up with TRBD1. This CDR3 comprises 14 residues. Trimming took 8 bases from V and 4 from J; bases not matched to a gene: 5. Germline CDR1 and CDR2: SEHNR and FQNEAQ (reference sequence). The CDR3 coding sequence is TGTGCCAGCGGGACAGGGGGCCAGGGCACTGAAGCTTTCTTT. Translated, it gives CASGTGGQGTEAFF.

The chain carries TRBV18 and TRBJ2-7; 7 bases align to TRBD1. Germline V gene data show CDR1 as KGHSH and CDR2 as LQKENI. The CDR3 is 16 amino acids. The ends lost 1 base at V and 2 bases at J; junction bases unmatched: 8. CDR3 DNA sequence: TGTGCCAGCTCACCACGGCCGGCACAGGGGACCTACGAGCAGTACTTC. Its protein product is CASSPRPAQGTYEQYF.

The CDR3, as DNA: TGTGCCTGGAGTGTCGTGGGAACAGCCGTTAACTATGGCTACACCTTC. It codes for CAWSVVGTAVNYGYTF. The chain recombines TRBV30 with TRBJ1-2, with D uncertain. Germline-derived CDR1 and CDR2 are GTSNPN and SVGIG (reference sequence). This CDR3 spans 16 amino acids. Trimming shortened V by 0 bases and J by 1 base, and 15 bases separated the two germline ends.

The chain combines TRBV5-1 with TRBJ2-5; 8 bases map to TRBD2. Trimming cost V 6 bases and J 4 bases; bases outside gene matches: 8. CDR3 length equals 14 residues. Per germline, CDR1 SGHRS and CDR2 YFSETQ. DNA for the CDR3: TGCGCCAGCACCCAACGGGGGGGCGGAGAGACCCAGTACTTC. Translation: CASTQRGGGETQYF.

The gene calls are TRBV19 and TRBJ2-2; no clear D gene. Germline-derived CDR1 and CDR2 are LNHDA and SQIVND (reference sequence). V was clipped by 5 bases and J by 2 bases, with 9 bases between them. The CDR3 sequence is 14 residues long. Written as DNA, the CDR3 is TGTGCCAGTAGTGAGACACCCAACACCGGGGAGCTGTTTTTT. Translation gives CASSETPNTGELFF.

The chain recombines TRBV11-2 with TRBJ2-7, with 9 bases lining up with TRBD2. Germline-derived CDR1 and CDR2 are SGHAT and FQNNGV. The CDR3 is 18 amino acids. The V segment lost 4 bases and the J segment 0 bases; nucleotides outside the gene matches: 13. CDR3 nucleotides: TGTGCCAGCAGCTCCCTCGGGCGAGCGGGGGGATCCTCCTACGAGCAGTACTTC. This sequence encodes CASSSLGRAGGSSYEQYF.

This clone was recorded only once. The chain joins TRBV18 to TRBJ1-3; possible D gene TRBD1, 5 bases. This CDR3 is 14 amino acids long. Germline CDR1 KGHSH, CDR2 LQKENI. The germline V and J ends were trimmed by 6 bases and 2 bases, with 11 bases remaining between them. CDR3 sequence (DNA): TGTGCCAGCTCCGCCCAGGGTACTGGAAACACCATATATTTT. Amino acids: CASSAQGTGNTIYF. The full variable domain, rest sourced from reference TRBV18 and TRBJ1-3, is NAGVMQNPRHLVRRRGQEARLRCSPMKGHSHVYWYRQLPEEGLKFMVYLQKENIIDESGMPKERFSAEFPKEGPSILRIQQVVRGDSAAYFCASSAQGTGNTIYFGEGSWLTVV.

The V gene is TRBV5-6, the J gene TRBJ1-6; D is unclear. Germline V gene lookup returns CDR1 SGHDT and CDR2 YYEEEE. V was pared by 2 bases and J by 9 bases, with 9 bases between. The length of the CDR3 is 13 residues. CDR3: CASSLAGPSPLHF. CDR3 nucleotides: TGTGCCAGCAGCTTAGCGGGCCCTTCACCCCTCCACTTT.

The chain is built from TRBV10-3 and TRBJ1-3; no reliable D call. The V end was cut by 3 bases, the J end by 0 bases, with 6 bases between. The CDR3 is made up of 14 amino acids. Germline values: CDR1 ENHRY, CDR2 SYGVKD. This CDR3 reads CAISDTSSGNTIYF. The CDR3 nucleotides read TGTGCCATCAGTGACACGAGCTCTGGAAACACCATATATTTT.

This clone turned up a few times. This sequence joins TRBV7-8 and TRBJ1-5, with D possibly TRBD1 on 6 matching bases. The ends were cut back, 5 bases at V and 2 bases at J, with 16 bases in the middle. Germline V gives CDR1 SGHVS, CDR2 FQNEAQ. The CDR3 has 16 amino acids. The chain's CDR3 is CASSPGAFLGNQPQHF. The CDR3 coding sequence is TGTGCCAGCAGCCCAGGGGCGTTTCTGGGCAATCAGCCCCAGCATTTT.

This clone is a singleton in its sample. The V and J genes are TRBV5-6 and TRBJ2-7; possible D gene TRBD2, 5 bases. This CDR3 has 15 residues. CDR1 and CDR2 from the germline V gene are SGHDT and YYEEEE. V was pared by 0 bases and J by 7 bases, with 17 bases between. This CDR3 is CASSLVDWRVREQYF. The DNA of the CDR3 is TGTGCCAGCAGCTTGGTCGATTGGCGGGTGAGGGAGCAGTACTTC.

This clone was found once. The chain joins TRBV18 to TRBJ1-2, with TRBD1 as a possible D gene (6 bases). Looked up from germline, CDR1 is KGHSH and CDR2 is LQKENI. This CDR3 spans 16 amino acids. Trimming removed 3 bases at V and 0 bases at J, with 14 bases between. In nucleotides, the CDR3 is TGTGCCAGCTCACCCACCCGGGACACGTCTAACTATGGCTACACCTTC. This encodes CASSPTRDTSNYGYTF.

The rearrangement joins TRBV7-8 to TRBJ1-3; D gene unclear. The germline V gene encodes CDR1 SGHVS and CDR2 FQNEAQ. V lost 5 bases to trimming and J lost 1 base, with 6 bases between them. CDR3 size: 13 residues. The chain's CDR3 is CASSPLSGNTIYF. The CDR3 DNA is TGTGCCAGCAGCCCTCTATCTGGAAACACCATATATTTT.